These T cell receptor beta chains were read from a single sample in a study of technical replicates of blood from a handful of donors. Using immunoSEQ multiplex PCR, the repertoire was profiled, and TCRdb retains in-frame clones only, with some absent. The sample contains 58,000 or so clones, approximately 86% of which appear only once. Sequenced sample: PBMCs. Receptors were obtained from a human donor in good health. Some clones in this sample may be carry-over from other donors' samples. Each CDR3 is given with its conserved first and last residue. The D gene is left open where the match is weak.

>TRBV23-1|TRBD1|TRBJ2-5
CASSQSKGVGRGETQYF
TGCGCCAGCAGTCAATCGAAGGGTGTCGGCAGGGGGGAGACCCAGTACTTC
>TRBV19|-|TRBJ1-2
CASSHILGQNYGYTF
TGTGCCAGTAGCCACATCCTTGGACAGAACTATGGCTACACCTTC
>TRBV6-5|-|TRBJ2-1
CASSVRDSYNEQFF
TGTGCCAGCAGTGTCCGGGACTCCTACAATGAGCAGTTCTTC
>TRBV6-1|TRBD2|TRBJ2-3
CASSVLAGDSPDTQYF
TGTGCCAGCAGTGTCCTAGCGGGGGATTCCCCAGATACGCAGTATTTT
>TRBV5-1|-|TRBJ1-1
CASNRGTGGTEAFF
TGCGCCTCAAATAGGGGAACCGGGGGGACTGAAGCTTTCTTT
>TRBV7-2|TRBD2|TRBJ2-4
CASSRRTSGGPRNIQYF
TGTGCCAGCAGCAGAAGGACTAGCGGGGGGCCTAGAAACATTCAGTACTTC
>TRBV7-6|-|TRBJ2-2
CASSLVREGGPGELFF
TGTGCCAGCAGCTTAGTCCGCGAGGGGGGGCCCGGGGAGCTGTTTTTT
>TRBV6-5|-|TRBJ1-4
CASSYSPTIAQKLFF
TGTGCCAGCAGTTACTCGCCGACAATCGCTCAAAAACTGTTTTTT
>TRBV5-1|-|TRBJ2-7
CASSSTGTHEQYF
TGCGCCAGCAGCTCTACAGGGACCCACGAGCAGTACTTC
>TRBV5-1|-|TRBJ2-3
CASSFTRGDTDTQYF
TGCGCCAGCAGTTTCACACGCGGGGACACAGATACGCAGTATTTT
>TRBV19|-|TRBJ2-1
CASRTGSSVFNEQFF
TGTGCCAGTAGAACAGGGAGTAGTGTTTTTAATGAGCAGTTCTTC
>TRBV30|TRBD1|TRBJ1-2
CAWTQSDRAKRGYTF
TGTGCCTGGACCCAATCGGACAGGGCCAAGCGTGGCTACACCTTC
>TRBV4-2|TRBD2|TRBJ2-1
CASSQRGLAGPRNEQFF
TGTGCCAGCAGCCAACGCGGACTAGCGGGACCTCGGAATGAGCAGTTCTTC
>TRBV5-1|TRBD1|TRBJ1-5
CASSTTGEPNQPQHF
TGCGCCAGCAGCACCACAGGGGAACCCAATCAGCCCCAGCATTTT
>TRBV4-3|-|TRBJ1-6
CASSQDPGDYNSPLHF
TGCGCCAGCAGCCAAGATCCGGGGGACTATAATTCACCCCTCCACTTT
>TRBV6-5|-|TRBJ1-2
CASRQAPGGYTF
TGTGCCAGCAGACAGGCCCCGGGCGGCTACACCTTC
>TRBV7-3|-|TRBJ1-1
CASSLSGGSYTEAFF
TGTGCCAGCAGCTTAAGTGGAGGATCATACACTGAAGCTTTCTTT
>TRBV7-9|TRBD1|TRBJ1-4
CASSSWTGADEKLFF
TGTGCCAGCAGCTCCTGGACAGGGGCTGATGAAAAACTGTTTTTT
>TRBV29-1|-|TRBJ2-5
CSVGQSFGETQYF
TGCAGCGTGGGACAATCCTTTGGGGAGACCCAGTACTTC
>TRBV2|-|TRBJ2-2
CASSTRDTGELFF
TGTGCCAGCAGTACCAGGGATACCGGGGAGCTGTTTTTT
>TRBV10-3|TRBD1|TRBJ1-3
CAIRWDSSGNTIYF
TGTGCCATCAGATGGGACAGCTCTGGAAACACCATATATTTT